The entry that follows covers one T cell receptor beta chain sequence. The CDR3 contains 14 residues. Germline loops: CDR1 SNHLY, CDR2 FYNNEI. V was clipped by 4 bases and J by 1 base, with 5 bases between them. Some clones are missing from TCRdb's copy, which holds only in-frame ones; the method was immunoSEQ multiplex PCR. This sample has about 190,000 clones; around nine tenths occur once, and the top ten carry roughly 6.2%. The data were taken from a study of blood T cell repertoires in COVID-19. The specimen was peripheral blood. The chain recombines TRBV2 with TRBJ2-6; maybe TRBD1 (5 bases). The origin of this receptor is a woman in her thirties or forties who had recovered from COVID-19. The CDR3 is CASSGTSGANVLTF. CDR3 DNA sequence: TGTGCCAGCAGTGGGACATCTGGGGCCAACGTCCTGACTTTC.